The 31 T cell receptor beta chains in this list originate from one sample, sequenced in a study of early T cells in non-severe SARS-CoV-2 infection. TCRdb reprocessed the 5' RACE reads via MiXCR and lists one record per CDR3 protein. The table shows approximately 70,000 distinct CDR3 sequences, with about 12% occurring only once. Material for sequencing was whole blood. All receptors derive from an adult who was a healthcare worker with PCR-confirmed SARS-CoV-2 infection or an uninfected control (not recorded which).

This clonotype came up many times. The gene calls are TRBV5-8 and TRBJ1-4; the match to TRBD1 covers 7 bases. This CDR3 comprises 14 residues. The J segment lost 5 bases and the V segment lost 5 bases, leaving 6 bases of the junction unmatched. Germline CDR1 reads SGHTS; CDR2 reads YDEGEE. The CDR3 bases are TGTGCCAGCAGATCCCGGGACAGCAATGAAAAACTGTTTTTT. It specifies CASRSRDSNEKLFF.

This clonotype was detected many times. V usage is TRBV28 and J usage is TRBJ2-3; D is perhaps TRBD1 or TRBD2 (5 bases each). From germline, CDR1 is MDHEN and CDR2 SYDVKM. V lost 1 base, J lost 2 bases, and 7 bases lay in between. The CDR3 length is 14 residues. Here the CDR3 reads CASSLLGTTDTQYF. DNA for the CDR3: TGTGCCAGCAGTTTATTGGGGACCACAGATACGCAGTATTTT.

In this sample, this clonotype turned up many times. The gene calls are TRBV7-2 and TRBJ2-3, with D uncertain. The V gene's germline CDR1 is SGHTA and CDR2 FQGNSA. The CDR3 has 14 amino acids. V lost 1 base and J 2 bases, leaving 7 bases between the germline ends. The CDR3 protein is CASSLELLTDTQYF. The CDR3 coding sequence is TGTGCCAGCAGCTTAGAACTGCTCACAGATACGCAGTATTTT.

This clonotype appeared many times. The CDR3 region has the DNA TGTGCCAGCAGCTTAGGAGGGCCCACTGAAGCTTTCTTT. Encoded protein: CASSLGGPTEAFF. The V call is TRBV5-5, the J call TRBJ1-1; D is unresolved. V dropped 2 bases and J dropped 4 bases, with 9 bases sitting between them. From germline, CDR1 is SGHKS and CDR2 YYEKEE (reference sequence). The CDR3 spans 13 residues.

This clonotype was counted many times. The CDR3 protein is CSVEGRNIWDEQFF. CDR3 sequence (DNA): TGCAGCGTTGAGGGACGGAACATTTGGGATGAGCAGTTCTTC. The chain employs TRBV29-1 and TRBJ2-1; tentatively, D is TRBD1 or TRBD2 (5 bases each). Germline V gene data show CDR1 as SQVTM and CDR2 as ANQGSEA. Trimming removed 3 bases at V and 8 bases at J, with 17 bases between. CDR3 length: 14 residues.

The genes are TRBV9 and TRBJ2-3; the D is unclear. CDR1 is SGDLS and CDR2 is YYNGEE in the germline V gene. The length of the CDR3 is 11 residues. V lost 5 bases and J 5 bases, leaving 6 bases between the germline ends. The CDR3 DNA reads as TGTGCCAGCAGTAACTTAGATACGCAGTATTTT. As protein: CASSNLDTQYF.

This clonotype was recorded at least ten times. The J gene is TRBJ2-1, the V gene TRBV5-4; D gene unclear. The CDR3 sequence is 15 residues long. The V and J ends lost 5 bases and 0 bases respectively, with 12 bases between them. CDR1 and CDR2 (germline): SGHNT, YYREEE (reference sequence). CDR3 nucleotide sequence: TGTGCCAGCAGTCCCGACACGAGCTCCTACAATGAGCAGTTCTTC. Protein sequence: CASSPDTSSYNEQFF.

This chain uses TRBV6-6 with TRBJ2-3; 13 bases agree with TRBD2. The CDR3 consists of 16 residues. V dropped 4 bases and J dropped 7; count of bases not matched to a gene: 8. Germline CDR1 is MNHNY and CDR2 is SVGAGI (reference sequence). CDR3 loop: CASSSPRLAGGYTQYF. As DNA, the CDR3 is TGTGCCAGCAGTTCCCCTAGACTAGCGGGGGGATATACGCAGTATTTT.

This clonotype was counted only a few times. This chain links TRBV6-5 with TRBJ2-1; 10 bases match TRBD2. Germline V gives CDR1 MNHEY, CDR2 SVGAGI. V was clipped by 6 bases and J by 2 bases; unmatched bases: 16. This CDR3 is 19 amino acids long. CDR3 protein: CASSRRGLTSGYAYNEQFF. CDR3 in DNA: TGTGCCAGCAGCCGCAGGGGTTTGACTAGCGGGTACGCCTACAATGAGCAGTTCTTC.

This clonotype was observed many times. This sequence joins TRBV11-2 and TRBJ1-2; possible D gene TRBD1, 6 bases. Trimming shortened V by 6 bases and J by 6 bases, and 20 bases separated the two germline ends. In germline, CDR1 is SGHAT, CDR2 FQNNGV. The CDR3 length is 15 residues. CDR3 sequence (DNA): TGTGCCAGCAGATCTTTAAGGACAGTTTTGGATGGCTACACCTTC. Its translation is CASRSLRTVLDGYTF. The variable domain in full, completed from reference TRBV11-2 and TRBJ1-2, reads EAGVAQSPRYKIIEKRQSVAFWCNPISGHATLYWYQQILGQGPKLLIQFQNNGVVDDSQLPKDRFSAERLKGVDSTLKIQPAKLEDSAVYLCASRSLRTVLDGYTFGSGTRLTVV.

This sequence joins TRBV29-1 and TRBJ2-1; D may match TRBD1 or TRBD2 (5 bases each). The germline V and J ends were trimmed by 5 bases and 0 bases, with 17 bases remaining between them. CDR1 and CDR2 (germline): SQVTM, ANQGSEA. This CDR3 has 16 residues. The CDR3 sequence is CSVQGTQRTSYNEQFF. The CDR3 DNA is TGCAGCGTTCAAGGGACGCAACGAACCTCCTACAATGAGCAGTTCTTC.

This chain's CDR3 is CASSSGQTYGYTF. In DNA form, the CDR3 reads TGCGCCAGCAGCTCGGGACAGACCTATGGCTACACCTTC. V usage is TRBV5-1 and J usage is TRBJ1-2, with 7 bases fitting TRBD1. Looked up from germline, CDR1 is SGHRS and CDR2 is YFSETQ. The CDR3 is made up of 13 amino acids. The trim removed 3 bases at V and 4 bases at J, leaving 3 bases unmatched.

There are many counts of this clonotype. This sequence joins TRBV29-1 and TRBJ1-1; no reliable D call. V was shortened by 2 bases and J by 4 bases, with 5 bases between the two germline ends. CDR1 is SQVTM, CDR2 ANQGSEA, per germline. The CDR3 has 11 residues. CDR3 amino acids: CSVEFFTEAFF. Here the CDR3 DNA reads TGCAGCGTTGAATTCTTCACTGAAGCTTTCTTT. The whole variable domain, filled in from reference TRBV29-1 and TRBJ1-1, reads SAVISQKPSRDICQRGTSLTIQCQVDSQVTMMFWYRQQPGQSLTLIATANQGSEATYESGFVIDKFPISRPNLTFSTLTVSNMSPEDSSIYLCSVEFFTEAFFGQGTRLTVV.

This clonotype was seen a few times. The chain uses TRBV6-2 or TRBV6-3 and TRBJ2-7; no clear D gene. Germline values: CDR1 MNHEY, CDR2 SVGEGT. This CDR3 spans 14 amino acids. Trimming removed 3 bases at V and 2 bases at J, with 11 bases between. The CDR3 sequence is CASSYGQVAYEQYF. In nucleotides, the CDR3 is TGTGCCAGCAGTTATGGGCAGGTTGCCTACGAGCAGTACTTC.

This clonotype was detected a few times. The chain uses TRBV2 and TRBJ1-2, with D tentatively TRBD1 (5 bases). Germline V CDR1 and CDR2: SNHLY, FYNNEI. The ends were cut back, 5 bases at V and 2 bases at J, with 9 bases in the middle. The CDR3 contains 13 residues. The CDR3 bases are TGTGCCAGCAGTTGGGACCAAAACTATGGCTACACCTTC. This sequence encodes CASSWDQNYGYTF.

This chain joins TRBV12-3 or TRBV12-4 and TRBJ2-6; D gene ambiguous. The CDR3 has 15 residues. The V end lost 4 bases, the J end lost 0 bases, and 7 bases lay between the germline ends. CDR3 sequence reads: CASSSLSSGANVLTF. The CDR3 region has the DNA TGTGCCAGCAGTTCACTAAGCTCTGGGGCCAACGTCCTGACTTTC.

The chain combines TRBV20-1 with TRBJ2-1, with D unresolved. There are 11 residues in the CDR3. V was trimmed by 3 bases and J by 10 bases, leaving 10 bases between them. Germline V gene sequence: CDR1 DFQATT, CDR2 SNEGSKA (reference sequence). CDR3 protein: CSASDAVEQFF. The CDR3 nucleotides read TGCAGTGCTAGTGACGCGGTAGAGCAGTTCTTC.

This clonotype was detected only a few times. The rearrangement uses TRBV10-3 and TRBJ2-7, with 7 nucleotides matching TRBD2. The germline CDR1 and CDR2 sequences are ENHRY and SYGVKD. V dropped 0 bases and J dropped 1; count of bases not matched to a gene: 3. This CDR3 contains 15 residues. The DNA of the CDR3 is TGTGCCATCAGTGAGTCTAAGGGACTATCCTACGAGCAGTACTTC. Its translation is CAISESKGLSYEQYF.

This chain uses TRBV29-1 with TRBJ2-2, with 8 bases matching TRBD1. Germline values: CDR1 SQVTM, CDR2 ANQGSEA. After removal of 6 bases from V and 0 bases from J, the junction contained 3 bases not matched to a gene. The CDR3 is made up of 14 amino acids. CDR3 amino acids: CSVYRGANTGELFF. For the CDR3, the DNA is TGCAGCGTCTACAGGGGGGCGAACACCGGGGAGCTGTTTTTT.

This clonotype was picked up many times. The chain has TRBV6-1 and TRBJ1-1, with D possibly being TRBD1 (6 bases). The CDR3 has 15 residues. Trimming stripped 4 bases from V and 6 bases from J, with 18 bases between. The V gene's germline CDR1 is MNHNS and CDR2 SASEGT. CDR3 residues: CASSATSGVNPEAFF. The CDR3 coding sequence is TGTGCCAGCAGTGCCACTTCAGGGGTCAACCCTGAAGCTTTCTTT.

The J gene is TRBJ1-2, the V gene TRBV15; 7 bases fit TRBD1. V lost 5 bases, J lost 8 bases, and 8 bases stayed unmatched. Germline CDR1 and CDR2: LNHNV and YYDKDF (reference sequence). This CDR3 contains 13 residues. The CDR3 bases are TGTGCCACCAGCGCCCGGACAGGTTCCGGCTACACCTTC. Its translation is CATSARTGSGYTF. The full variable domain, completed using reference TRBV15 and TRBJ1-2, is DAMVIQNPRYQVTQFGKPVTLSCSQTLNHNVMYWYQQKSSQAPKLLFHYYDKDFNNEADTPDNFQSRRPNTSFCFLDIRSPGLGDTAMYLCATSARTGSGYTFGSGTRLTVV.

This clonotype was seen a few times. This chain joins TRBV20-1 and TRBJ1-4; 11 nucleotides line up with TRBD1. V gave up 5 bases and J gave up 12 bases; unmatched junction bases: 14. The CDR3 covers 15 residues. Germline CDR1 reads DFQATT; CDR2 reads SNEGSKA (reference sequence). CDR3 sequence (DNA): TGCAGTGCTCCCAACCCGGGACAGGGGGTATCCCAACTGTTTTTT. Residues: CSAPNPGQGVSQLFF.

The rearrangement joins TRBV7-9 to TRBJ1-1; D unresolved. V gave up 5 bases and J gave up 6 bases, with 7 bases separating them. Germline V lookup: CDR1 SEHNR, CDR2 FQNEAQ (reference sequence). CDR3 length: 11 amino acids. CDR3 protein: CASSLDSEAFF. The CDR3 region has the DNA TGTGCCAGCAGCCTGGACTCTGAAGCTTTCTTT.

The chain links TRBV12-3 or TRBV12-4 to TRBJ2-5, with TRBD1 identical over 9 bases. The V segment lost 6 bases and the J segment 5 bases; nucleotides outside the gene matches: 7. The CDR3 has 14 residues. DNA for the CDR3: TGTGCCAGCAGCCTGGGACAGGGATCGGAGACCCAGTACTTC. Protein: CASSLGQGSETQYF.

This chain uses TRBV5-1 with TRBJ2-2; a weak D match, TRBD1 (5 bases). V was cut by 5 bases and J by 3 bases, with 11 bases left in between. Germline lookup yields CDR1 SGHRS and CDR2 YFSETQ. This CDR3 comprises 14 residues. CDR3 region: CASSRGGYTGELFF. The CDR3 bases are TGCGCCAGCAGTAGGGGCGGCTACACCGGGGAGCTGTTTTTT.

The V call is TRBV2, the J call TRBJ2-1; D not certain. Germline CDR1 SNHLY, CDR2 FYNNEI. The CDR3 consists of 13 residues. The V and J ends lost 7 bases and 5 bases respectively, with 12 bases between them. The CDR3 here is CASTEQPNNEQFF. The DNA of the CDR3 is TGTGCCAGCACCGAACAACCTAACAATGAGCAGTTCTTC.

The chain is built from TRBV6-1 and TRBJ2-3; 8 nucleotides agree with TRBD1. The germline gives CDR1 MNHNS, CDR2 SASEGT. Trimming took 6 bases from V and 3 from J; bases not matched to a gene: 5. This CDR3 comprises 14 residues. CDR3 residues: CASRTGAWTDTQYF. CDR3 coding DNA: TGTGCCAGCAGGACAGGGGCTTGGACAGATACGCAGTATTTT.

This clonotype showed up many times. The chain uses TRBV3-1 and TRBJ2-7, with a possible D match to TRBD2 (6 bases). The CDR3 spans 13 residues. Between the trimmed V and J ends, which lost 2 bases and 5 bases, there was a span of 10 bases. Looked up from germline, CDR1 is LGHDT and CDR2 is YNNKEL (reference sequence). The CDR3: CASSQWGDDEQYF. The CDR3 DNA reads as TGTGCCAGCAGCCAATGGGGGGATGACGAGCAGTACTTC.

The table lists this clonotype with a few counts. The chain has TRBV29-1 and TRBJ2-5; D not certain. The germline CDR1 and CDR2 sequences are SQVTM and ANQGSEA. CDR3 length equals 13 residues. V shed 3 bases and J shed 5 bases, with 13 bases lying between them. The CDR3 DNA sequence: TGCAGCGTTGATAACAGTCATCCCGAGACCCAGTACTTC. Translating gives CSVDNSHPETQYF. The full variable domain, in which reference TRBV29-1 and TRBJ2-5 provide the parts outside the CDR3, is SAVISQKPSRDICQRGTSLTIQCQVDSQVTMMFWYRQQPGQSLTLIATANQGSEATYESGFVIDKFPISRPNLTFSTLTVSNMSPEDSSIYLCSVDNSHPETQYFGPGTRLLVL.

This clonotype appeared many times. This rearrangement joins TRBV7-3 to TRBJ2-1; TRBD1 might be the D (6 bases). The CDR3 is 16 amino acids. Between the trimmed V and J ends, which lost 2 bases and 9 bases, there was a span of 20 bases. Germline CDR1 is SGHTA and CDR2 is FQGTGA. CDR3 coding DNA: TGTGCCAGCAGCTTATCCGCGACAGGTCGGGTCAGTGAGCAGTTCTTC. Protein: CASSLSATGRVSEQFF.

This clonotype turned up a few times. Written as DNA, the CDR3 is TGTGCCAGCAGCCAAGATCCAGATCCGCTTACCGCCGGGGAGCTGTTTTTT. Its protein is CASSQDPDPLTAGELFF. This chain uses TRBV4-2 with TRBJ2-2; D gene unclear. The germline gives CDR1 LGHNA, CDR2 YNFKEQ. Trimming cost V 0 bases and J 6 bases, with 17 bases left between them. The CDR3 loop spans 17 amino acids.